A selection of T cell receptor beta chains follows, all from one sample in a study of T cell changes during pregnancy in multiple sclerosis. Generated by immunoSEQ multiplex PCR, the TCRdb table keeps only in-frame clones and is missing some. Of around 96,000 clones in the sample, about 94% were seen once. The source material was peripheral blood, sampled in the third trimester of pregnancy. Receptors were obtained from a female donor with multiple sclerosis, enrolled in a pregnancy study. Both conserved end residues are part of each CDR3. The D gene is left open where the match is weak. Rows may omit the clone size; those that give it use once, few, many or a size class.

d_gene | j_gene | v_gene | abundance | CDR3aa | CDR3nt
. | TRBJ2-3 | TRBV9 | . | CASSRSLGRGTDTQYF | TGTGCCAGCAGCAGGTCTCTAGGGAGAGGCACAGATACGCAGTATTTT
TRBD2 | TRBJ2-2 | TRBV5-1 | . | CASSLTSGRATGELFF | TGCGCCAGCAGCTTGACCAGCGGGAGGGCCACCGGGGAGCTGTTTTTT
. | TRBJ1-3 | TRBV7-2 | . | CASSPDSLSGNTIYF | TGTGCCAGCAGCCCAGACAGTTTATCTGGAAACACCATATATTTT
TRBD2 | TRBJ2-1 | TRBV2 | . | CASSRTSGSGNEQFF | TGTGCCAGCAGTCGTACTAGCGGGAGTGGAAATGAGCAGTTCTTC
TRBD2 | TRBJ2-2 | TRBV5-1 | . | CASSSVAGGILNTGELFF | TGCGCCAGCAGCTCCGTAGCGGGAGGGATACTGAACACCGGGGAGCTGTTTTTT
TRBD1 | TRBJ2-7 | TRBV19 | . | CASSIQGTGSYEQYF | TGTGCCAGTAGTATTCAAGGGACAGGCTCCTACGAGCAGTACTTC
. | TRBJ2-4 | TRBV6-6 | . | CASSYNQGNIQYF | TGTGCCAGCAGTTACAATCAGGGAAACATTCAGTACTTC
. | TRBJ2-1 | TRBV6-1 | . | CASSVAGLYNEQFF | TGTGCCAGCAGTGTGGCAGGCTTATACAATGAGCAGTTCTTC
TRBD2 | TRBJ2-7 | TRBV27 | . | CASSLLRGLAGNEQYF | TGTGCCAGCAGTTTATTAAGGGGACTAGCGGGCAACGAGCAGTACTTC
TRBD1 | TRBJ1-1 | TRBV4-1 | . | CASSQPKDRGNVAFF | TGCGCCAGCAGCCAACCTAAGGACAGGGGGAATGTAGCTTTCTTT
TRBD1 | TRBJ1-2 | TRBV27 | . | CASSLLTGAGGYTF | TGTGCCAGCAGTCTCCTGACAGGGGCGGGTGGCTACACCTTC
TRBD1 | TRBJ1-5 | TRBV6-1 | . | CASSEPPDRSQPQHF | TGTGCCAGCAGTGAACCCCCGGACAGGTCTCAGCCCCAGCATTTT
TRBD1 | TRBJ2-7 | TRBV2 | . | CASNGEQGAQKIDPYEQYF | TGTGCCAGCAATGGGGAACAGGGGGCGCAAAAAATAGATCCCTACGAGCAGTACTTC
. | TRBJ2-2 | TRBV5-1 | few | CASSLQLANTGELFF | TGCGCCAGCAGCTTACAGCTCGCGAACACCGGGGAGCTGTTTTTT
TRBD2 | TRBJ2-1 | TRBV28 | . | CASSPHERDYNEQFF | TGTGCCAGCAGTCCTCACGAGCGGGACTACAATGAGCAGTTCTTC
. | TRBJ2-1 | TRBV19 | few | CASSIGGVTRSYNEQFF | TGTGCCAGTAGTATCGGCGGGGTCACCCGCTCCTACAATGAGCAGTTCTTC
. | TRBJ1-1 | TRBV5-6 | . | CASSLGYGTEAFF | TGTGCCAGCAGCTTGGGCTATGGCACTGAAGCTTTCTTT
TRBD2 | TRBJ2-7 | TRBV18 | once | CASSPPSGSLLKQYF | TGTGCCAGCTCACCACCTAGCGGGAGCCTCTTAAAGCAGTACTTC
. | TRBJ2-6 | TRBV25-1 | . | CASSQRTGYSGANVLTF | TGTGCCAGCAGCCAACGTACAGGGTACTCTGGGGCCAACGTCCTGACTTTC
. | TRBJ1-1 | TRBV13 | . | CASSRGGIAEAFF | TGTGCCAGCAGCCGCGGGGGGATCGCTGAAGCTTTCTTT
. | TRBJ1-2 | TRBV28 | . | CASSFSGSYGYTF | TGTGCCAGCAGTTTCTCAGGGTCCTATGGCTACACCTTC
TRBD1 | TRBJ2-1 | TRBV5-5 | . | CASSWTGRNNEQFF | TGTGCCAGCAGCTGGACAGGGAGAAATAATGAGCAGTTCTTC
. | TRBJ1-1 | TRBV29-1 | few | CSVNGRSHTEAFF | TGCAGCGTTAACGGGAGGTCCCACACTGAAGCTTTCTTT
TRBD2 | TRBJ2-1 | TRBV11-3 | . | CASSSVSGLAGGHEQFF | TGTGCCAGCAGCTCAGTCTCGGGACTAGCGGGAGGCCATGAGCAGTTCTTC
TRBD1 | TRBJ2-7 | TRBV27 | . | CASSRDRAFSYEQYF | TGTGCCAGCAGTCGCGACAGGGCGTTCTCCTACGAGCAGTACTTC
TRBD2 | TRBJ2-7 | TRBV28 | . | CASSLFSGVGEQYF | TGTGCCAGCAGTTTATTCAGCGGGGTGGGCGAGCAGTACTTC
. | TRBJ1-4 | TRBV27 | . | CASSMTVPPTNEKLFF | TGTGCCAGCAGTATGACAGTACCTCCAACTAATGAAAAACTGTTTTTT
TRBD1 | TRBJ1-2 | TRBV7-9 | . | CASSSGQVYGYTF | TGTGCCAGCAGCTCAGGACAGGTCTATGGCTACACCTTC
. | TRBJ2-7 | TRBV6-6 | . | CASSYSQGSAYEQYF | TGTGCCAGCAGTTACTCTCAGGGGTCAGCCTACGAGCAGTACTTC
TRBD1 | TRBJ1-2 | TRBV14 | . | CASSQDLGDRAYGYTF | TGTGCCAGCAGCCAAGACCTCGGGGACAGGGCCTATGGCTACACCTTC
. | TRBJ1-1 | TRBV6-1 | . | CASNREEGRAFF | TGTGCCAGCAACAGGGAAGAAGGGCGAGCTTTCTTT
. | TRBJ1-3 | TRBV29-1 | . | CSVDVDNSGNTIYF | TGCAGCGTTGACGTCGACAACTCTGGAAACACCATATATTTT
. | TRBJ2-3 | TRBV28 | . | CASSFGAGLPDTQYF | TGTGCCAGCAGTTTCGGAGCGGGTCTACCAGATACGCAGTATTTT
. | TRBJ2-3 | TRBV27 | . | CASSPPGPLTDTQYF | TGTGCCAGCAGTCCTCCGGGTCCCCTCACAGATACGCAGTATTTT
. | TRBJ2-5 | TRBV18 | . | CASSPLRQGGETQYF | TGTGCCAGCTCACCACTGAGACAGGGAGGAGAGACCCAGTACTTC
. | TRBJ2-1 | TRBV5-1 | . | CASSLALSSYNEQFF | TGCGCCAGCAGCCTAGCTCTCAGCTCCTACAATGAGCAGTTCTTC